This paragraph covers one T cell receptor (beta chain) sequence. Its binding antigen is unknown. This specimen belongs to a study of T cells expressing NK-cell markers (dated by TCRdb to about 2020). Regarding the study in general: Fewer than ten donors provided sorted CD3+CD56+NKG2C+, CD3+CD56+NKG2C- and CD3+CD56-NKG2C+ T-cell subsets, whose TCR beta-chain repertoires were profiled. The libraries were sequenced on Illumina HiSeq 2000/2500, MiSeq or NextSeq, producing 2 x 150 bp reads. The study sequenced eight donors, all healthy volunteers chosen at random: three men and five women. Among the eight sequenced donors, seven were HCMV-seropositive and one was HCMV-seronegative. Points the paper makes about the study in general: For roughly 6 donors, the dominant CD3+CD56+NKG2C+ clonotypes were among the top 10 CD8+ clonotypes and accounted for about 1.0-8% of CD8+ T cells. Whether the expanded NKG2C-expressing T cell clones were specific for HCMV antigens was left unclear. Those dominant clonotypes were again the most abundant among CD3+CD56-NKG2C+ cells in a handful of donors, at about 28.3-65%.

To determine HCMV serostatus, a commercial ELISA kit was used to detect HCMV-specific IgG in serum. Peripheral blood mononuclear cells were isolated from blood by Ficoll density gradient centrifugation. CDR3 length: 15 amino acids, cysteine to phenylalanine. No DNA is recorded. According to the germline V gene (reference sequence), CDR1 reads DFQATT and CDR2 reads SNEGSKA. The sequencer was an Illumina HiSeq 2000. TCR beta cDNA libraries were made by 5'RACE template switching that added a universal primer site and unique molecular identifiers. cDNA synthesis was primed from the TCR beta constant segment and was followed by two successive PCR amplification steps. The published analysis was carried out like this. MIGEC was used to demultiplex reads and group the reads by UMI, and MiTCR was used to assemble and quantify clonotypes. Only TCR cDNA sequences supported by at least two reads were kept to exclude erroneous sequences. The tcR package was used for downstream repertoire analysis, and clonotypes were matched between fractions using CDR3 nucleotide sequence together with V segment. Antigen specificity was annotated against VDJdb with VDJmatch, allowing one amino acid substitution in CDR3. TCRdb reprocessed the reads, so every CDR3 protein sequence counts as one entry and DNA is not shown. For this entry, the V and J calls and clone size follow TCRdb and not the study's own pipeline. The sample table holds 500,000 to 700,000 distinct CDR3 sequences. Clones ranked in the top ten supply around 3.3% of the sample.

This receptor was identified in a man between 18 and 29 years old in good health. Donor details come from another sample of the same person, matched by shared clones. Sequencing used blood T cells: a sorted CD56 or NKG2C T cell subset, CD4+ or CD8+ T cells, or bulk PBMC T cells (not recorded which). The V and J segments used are TRBV20-1 and TRBJ2-5; TCRdb indicates TRBD2, and absent DNA this call remains unverified. The CDR3 has the sequence CSARDPAGGWETQYF.